This T cell receptor beta chain was captured in a study of blood T cell repertoires in COVID-19. All recovered Cohort 3 donors got two negative PCRs, got clearance, or saw symptom resolution. This CDR3 is 16 amino acids long. Germline values: CDR1 SGHRS, CDR2 YFSETQ. J lost 5 bases, V lost 0 bases, and 3 bases had no gene match. Sequenced by immunoSEQ multiplex PCR; TCRdb stores in-frame clones only, minus some. Here the sample spans 150,000 to 200,000 clones, more than 80% being singletons. Material: PBMCs or T cells enriched from blood (not recorded which). The chain combines TRBV5-1 with TRBJ2-1; 12 bases align to TRBD1. This clonotype originated in a woman aged 18-29 years who had recovered from COVID-19. The CDR3 DNA reads TGCGCCAGCAGCTTGGGGGACAGGGGGCCGAACAATGAGCAGTTCTTC. As protein: CASSLGDRGPNNEQFF. Based on the CDR3 plus reference TRBV5-1 and TRBJ2-1, the full variable domain is KAGVTQTPRYLIKTRGQQVTLSCSPISGHRSVSWYQQTPGQGLQFLFEYFSETQRNKGNFPGRFSGRQFSNSRSEMNVSTLELGDSALYLCASSLGDRGPNNEQFFGPGTRLTVL.